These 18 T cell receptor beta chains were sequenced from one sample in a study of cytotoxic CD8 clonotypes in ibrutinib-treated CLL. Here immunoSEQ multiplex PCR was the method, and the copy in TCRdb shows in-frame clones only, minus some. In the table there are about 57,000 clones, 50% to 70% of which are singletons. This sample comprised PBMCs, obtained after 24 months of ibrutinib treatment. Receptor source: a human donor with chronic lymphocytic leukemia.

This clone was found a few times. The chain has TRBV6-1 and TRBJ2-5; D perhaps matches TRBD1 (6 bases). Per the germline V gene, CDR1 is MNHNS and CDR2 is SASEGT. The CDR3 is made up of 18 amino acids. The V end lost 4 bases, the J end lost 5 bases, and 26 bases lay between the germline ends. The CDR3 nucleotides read TGTGCCAGCAGTGGGCCAATCAGGGGTTTTCGTCTAATGGAGACCCAGTACTTC. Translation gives CASSGPIRGFRLMETQYF.

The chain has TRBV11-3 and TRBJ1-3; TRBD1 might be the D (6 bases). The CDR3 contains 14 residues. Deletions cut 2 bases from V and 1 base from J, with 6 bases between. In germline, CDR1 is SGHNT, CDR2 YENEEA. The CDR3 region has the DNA TGTGCCAGCAGCTTACAGGGGTCTGGAAACACCATATATTTT. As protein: CASSLQGSGNTIYF. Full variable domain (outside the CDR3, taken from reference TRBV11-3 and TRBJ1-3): EAGVVQSPRYKIIEKKQPVAFWCNPISGHNTLYWYLQNLGQGPELLIRYENEEAVDDSQLPKDRFSAERLKGVDSTLKIQPAELGDSAVYLCASSLQGSGNTIYFGEGSWLTVV.

The CDR3 DNA reads TGTGCCAGCAGTTCTTACCACCCACGGGCCAGGCTTCAAGAGACCCAGTACTTC. Translated, it gives CASSSYHPRARLQETQYF. The chain is built from TRBV28 and TRBJ2-5; D not certain. The CDR3 is 18 amino acids. V gave up 4 bases and J gave up 2 bases, with 23 bases separating them. Germline V gives CDR1 MDHEN, CDR2 SYDVKM.

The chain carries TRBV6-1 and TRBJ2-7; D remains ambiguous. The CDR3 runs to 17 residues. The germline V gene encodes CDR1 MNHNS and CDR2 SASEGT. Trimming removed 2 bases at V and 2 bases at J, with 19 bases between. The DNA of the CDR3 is TGTGCCAGCAGTGAACCCCACAGAACCCATAGTACCTACGAGCAGTACTTC. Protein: CASSEPHRTHSTYEQYF.

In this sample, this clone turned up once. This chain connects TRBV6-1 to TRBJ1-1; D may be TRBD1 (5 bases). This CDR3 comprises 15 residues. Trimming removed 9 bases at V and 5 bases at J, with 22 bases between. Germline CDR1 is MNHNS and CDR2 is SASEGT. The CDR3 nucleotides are TGTGCCAGTGCGACTTTAGGGCGCGGGGGGACTGAAGCTTTCTTT. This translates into CASATLGRGGTEAFF.

In nucleotides, the CDR3 is TGTGCCAGCAGTGACCTAGACAGGGCTTTTACCTACGAGCAGTACGTC. Translation: CASSDLDRAFTYEQYV. The chain carries TRBV6-1 and TRBJ2-7, with 7 nucleotides matching TRBD1. CDR3 length: 16 residues. Germline V gene lookup returns CDR1 MNHNS and CDR2 SASEGT. With 3 bases clipped from V and 2 bases from J, the junction kept 10 bases outside the gene matches.

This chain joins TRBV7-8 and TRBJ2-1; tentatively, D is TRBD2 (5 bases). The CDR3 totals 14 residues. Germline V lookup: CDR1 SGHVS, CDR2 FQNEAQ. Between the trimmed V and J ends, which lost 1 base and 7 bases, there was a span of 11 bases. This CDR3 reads CASSLVLVVNEQFF. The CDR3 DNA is TGTGCCAGCAGCTTAGTACTAGTTGTAAATGAGCAGTTCTTC.

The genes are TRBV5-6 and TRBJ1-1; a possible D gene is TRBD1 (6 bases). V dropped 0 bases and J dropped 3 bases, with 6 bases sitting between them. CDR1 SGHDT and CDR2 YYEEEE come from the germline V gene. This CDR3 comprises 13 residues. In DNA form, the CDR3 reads TGTGCCAGCAGCTTGGACAGGGACACTGAAGCTTTCTTT. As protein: CASSLDRDTEAFF.

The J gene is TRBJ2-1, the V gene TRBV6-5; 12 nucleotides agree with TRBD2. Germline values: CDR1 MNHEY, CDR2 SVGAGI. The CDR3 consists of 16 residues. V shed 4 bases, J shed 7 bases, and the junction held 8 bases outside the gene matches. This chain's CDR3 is CASSWSSGRAGNEQFF. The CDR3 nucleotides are TGTGCCAGCAGTTGGTCTAGCGGGAGGGCCGGGAATGAGCAGTTCTTC.

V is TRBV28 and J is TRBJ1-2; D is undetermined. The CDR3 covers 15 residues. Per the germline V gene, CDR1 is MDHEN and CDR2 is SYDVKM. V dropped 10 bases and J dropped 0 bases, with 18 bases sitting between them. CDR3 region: CATTNSGIANYGYTF. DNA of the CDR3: TGTGCCACCACGAACTCGGGGATAGCTAACTATGGCTACACCTTC.

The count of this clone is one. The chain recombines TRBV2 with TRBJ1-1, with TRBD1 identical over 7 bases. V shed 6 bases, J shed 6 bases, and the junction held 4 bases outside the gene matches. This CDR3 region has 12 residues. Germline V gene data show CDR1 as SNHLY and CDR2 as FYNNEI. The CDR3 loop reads CASSPTGAEAFF. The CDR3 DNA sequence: TGTGCCAGCAGCCCAACAGGGGCTGAAGCTTTCTTT.

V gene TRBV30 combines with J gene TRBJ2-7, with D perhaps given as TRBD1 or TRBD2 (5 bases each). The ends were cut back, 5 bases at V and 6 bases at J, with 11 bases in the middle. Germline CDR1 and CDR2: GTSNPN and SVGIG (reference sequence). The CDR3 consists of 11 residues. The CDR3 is CAWGGFREQYF. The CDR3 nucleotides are TGTGCCTGGGGGGGTTTCCGCGAGCAGTACTTC.

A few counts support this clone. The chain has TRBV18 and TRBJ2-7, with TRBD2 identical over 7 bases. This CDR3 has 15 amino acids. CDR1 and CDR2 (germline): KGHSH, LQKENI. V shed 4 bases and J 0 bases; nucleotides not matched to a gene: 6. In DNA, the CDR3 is TGTGCCAGCTCACGAAGCGGGGAAAGCTCCTACGAGCAGTACTTC. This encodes CASSRSGESSYEQYF.

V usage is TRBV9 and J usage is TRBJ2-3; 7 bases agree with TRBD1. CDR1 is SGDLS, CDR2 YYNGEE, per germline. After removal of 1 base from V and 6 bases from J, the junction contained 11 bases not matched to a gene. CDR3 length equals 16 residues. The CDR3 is CASSVRTGPGHDTQYF. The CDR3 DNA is TGTGCCAGCAGCGTAAGGACAGGTCCAGGTCACGATACGCAGTATTTT.

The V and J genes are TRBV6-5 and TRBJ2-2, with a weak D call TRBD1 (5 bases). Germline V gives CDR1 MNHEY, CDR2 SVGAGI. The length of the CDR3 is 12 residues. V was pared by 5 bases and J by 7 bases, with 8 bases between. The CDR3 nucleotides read TGTGCCAGCAGTGACCAGGGCGGGGAGCTGTTTTTT. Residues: CASSDQGGELFF.

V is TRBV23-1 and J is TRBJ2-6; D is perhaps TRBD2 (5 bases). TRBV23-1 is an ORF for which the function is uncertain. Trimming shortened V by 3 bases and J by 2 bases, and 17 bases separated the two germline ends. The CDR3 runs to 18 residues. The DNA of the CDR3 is TGCGCCAGCAGTCAGCCGAAAGACCATAGCGCTGGGGCCAACGTCCTGACTTTC. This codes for CASSQPKDHSAGANVLTF.

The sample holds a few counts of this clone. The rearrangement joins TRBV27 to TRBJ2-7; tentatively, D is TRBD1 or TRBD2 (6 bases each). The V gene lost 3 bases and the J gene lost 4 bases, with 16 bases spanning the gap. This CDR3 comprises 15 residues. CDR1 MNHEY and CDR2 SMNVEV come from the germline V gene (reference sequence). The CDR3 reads CASSFLGGPLYEQYF. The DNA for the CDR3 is TGTGCCAGCAGTTTCCTCGGGGGCCCCCTTTACGAGCAGTACTTC.

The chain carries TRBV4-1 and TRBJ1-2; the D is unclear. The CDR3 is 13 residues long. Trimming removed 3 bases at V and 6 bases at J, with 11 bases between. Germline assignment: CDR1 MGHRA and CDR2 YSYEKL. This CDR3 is CASSQEVRDGYTF. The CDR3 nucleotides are TGCGCCAGCAGCCAGGAGGTTAGGGATGGCTACACCTTC.